The clone carrying this TCR beta chain was seen only a few times. Its target is not known. The junction does not match germline at one end; this may be a read error. As every portion of the isolated RNA was reverse transcribed, the sequencing read expressed TCRB transcripts. For naive, central memory and regulatory T cell samples, reads averaged approximately 3.6 million. Data came from immunoSEQ multiplex PCR; TCRdb stores just in-frame clones and leaves some out. This table holds hundreds of thousands of clones, roughly 17% found once. The data derive from a study of beta chain features in type 1 diabetes. Per the germline V gene, CDR1 is SEHNR and CDR2 is FQNEAQ (reference sequence). This CDR3 has 13 residues. Broader study findings: Shorter templates may be favored by PCR, equally so in patients and controls. Reads derived from cDNA could over-represent cells showing high TCR expression.

Sequencing was carried out using naive CD4+ T cells from blood. The TCR sequence derives from a woman aged 18-30 years in good health. The gene calls are TRBV7-9 and TRBJ2-1; D is ambiguous. CDR3 in DNA: TGTGCCAGCAGTTTAGGGCCGCGGAATGAGCAGTTCTTC. Its protein product is CASSLGPRNEQFF.